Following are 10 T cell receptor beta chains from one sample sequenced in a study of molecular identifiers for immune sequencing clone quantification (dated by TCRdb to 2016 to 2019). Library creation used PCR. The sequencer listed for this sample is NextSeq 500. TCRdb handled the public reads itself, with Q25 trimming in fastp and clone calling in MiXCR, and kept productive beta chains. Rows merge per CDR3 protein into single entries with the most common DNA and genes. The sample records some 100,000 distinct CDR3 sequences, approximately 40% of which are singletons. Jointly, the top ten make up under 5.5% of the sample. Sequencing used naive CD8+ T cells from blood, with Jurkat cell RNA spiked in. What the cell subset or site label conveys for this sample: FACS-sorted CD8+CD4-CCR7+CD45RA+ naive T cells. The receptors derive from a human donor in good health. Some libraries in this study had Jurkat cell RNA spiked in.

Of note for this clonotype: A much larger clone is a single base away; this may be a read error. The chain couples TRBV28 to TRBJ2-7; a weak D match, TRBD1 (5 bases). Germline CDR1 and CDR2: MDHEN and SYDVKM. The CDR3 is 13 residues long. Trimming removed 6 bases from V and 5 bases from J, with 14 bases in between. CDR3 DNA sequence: TGTGCCAGCAGCCCCCCTGCAGGGAACGAGCAGTACTTC. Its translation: CASSPPAGNEQYF. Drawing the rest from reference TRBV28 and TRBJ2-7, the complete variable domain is DVKVTQSSRYLVKRTGEKVFLECVQDMDHENMFWYRQDPGLGLRLIYFSYDVKMKEKGDIPEGYSVSREKKERFSLILESASTNQTSMYLCASSPPAGNEQYFGPGTRLTVT.

CDR3 sequence (DNA): TGTGCCAGCAGTTTGACCGGGGCCAACGTCCTGACTTTC. Encoded protein: CASSLTGANVLTF. This chain connects TRBV27 to TRBJ2-6; no clear D. Looked up from germline, CDR1 is MNHEY and CDR2 is SMNVEV (reference sequence). V was pared by 3 bases and J by 4 bases, with 4 bases between. CDR3 length: 13 residues. Full variable domain (outside the CDR3, taken from reference TRBV27 and TRBJ2-6): EAQVTQNPRYLITVTGKKLTVTCSQNMNHEYMSWYRQDPGLGLRQIYYSMNVEVTDKGDVPEGYKVSRKEKRNFPLILESPSPNQTSLYFCASSLTGANVLTFGAGSRLTVL.

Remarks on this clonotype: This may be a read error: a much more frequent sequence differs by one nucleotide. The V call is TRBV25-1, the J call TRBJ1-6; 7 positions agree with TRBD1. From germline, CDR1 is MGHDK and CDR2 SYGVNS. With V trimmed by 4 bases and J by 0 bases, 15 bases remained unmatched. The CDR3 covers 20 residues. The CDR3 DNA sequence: TGTGCCAGCAGTGTTTCTCCCGGGACAGACCATAGCTCCTATAATTCACCCCTCCACTTT. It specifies CASSVSPGTDHSSYNSPLHF. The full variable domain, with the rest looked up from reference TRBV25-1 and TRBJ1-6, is EADIYQTPRYLVIGTGKKITLECSQTMGHDKMYWYQQDPGMELHLIHYSYGVNSTEKGDLSSESTVSRIRTEHFPLTLESARPSHTSQYLCASSVSPGTDHSSYNSPLHFGNGTRLTVT.

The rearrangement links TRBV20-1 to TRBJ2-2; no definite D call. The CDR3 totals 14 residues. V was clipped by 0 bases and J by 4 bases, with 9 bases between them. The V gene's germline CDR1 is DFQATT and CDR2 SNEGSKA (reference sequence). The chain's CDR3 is CSARDPAFTGELFF. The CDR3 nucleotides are TGCAGTGCTAGAGACCCAGCTTTCACCGGGGAGCTGTTTTTT.

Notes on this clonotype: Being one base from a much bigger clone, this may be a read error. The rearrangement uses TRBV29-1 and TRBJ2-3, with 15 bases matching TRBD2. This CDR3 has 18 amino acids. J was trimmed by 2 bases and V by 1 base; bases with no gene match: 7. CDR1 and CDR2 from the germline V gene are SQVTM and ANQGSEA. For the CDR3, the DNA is TGCAGCGTTGAAGTTGGACTAGCGGGAGGGGTGGCCACAGATACGCAGTATTTT. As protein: CSVEVGLAGGVATDTQYF.

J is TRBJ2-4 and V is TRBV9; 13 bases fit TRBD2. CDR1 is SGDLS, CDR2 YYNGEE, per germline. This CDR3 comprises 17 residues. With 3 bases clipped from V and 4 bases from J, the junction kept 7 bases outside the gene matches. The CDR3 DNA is TGTGCCAGCAGCGCTTCCGGGACTAGCGGGATAAAAAACATTCAGTACTTC. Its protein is CASSASGTSGIKNIQYF. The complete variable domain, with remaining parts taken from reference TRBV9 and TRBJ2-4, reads DSGVTQTPKHLITATGQRVTLRCSPRSGDLSVYWYQQSLDQGLQFLIQYYNGEERAKGNILERFSAQQFPDLHSELNLSSLELGDSALYFCASSASGTSGIKNIQYFGAGTRLSVL.

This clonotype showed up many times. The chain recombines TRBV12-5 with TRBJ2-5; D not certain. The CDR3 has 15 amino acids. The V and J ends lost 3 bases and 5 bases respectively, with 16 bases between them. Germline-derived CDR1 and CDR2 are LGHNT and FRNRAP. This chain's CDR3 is CASGFPRLLIETQYF. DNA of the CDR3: TGTGCTAGTGGTTTCCCCAGGCTCTTGATCGAGACCCAGTACTTC. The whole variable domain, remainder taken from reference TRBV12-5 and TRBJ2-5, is DARVTQTPRHKVTEMGQEVTMRCQPILGHNTVFWYRQTMMQGLELLAYFRNRAPLDDSGMPKDRFSAEMPDATLATLKIQPSEPRDSAVYFCASGFPRLLIETQYFGPGTRLLVL.

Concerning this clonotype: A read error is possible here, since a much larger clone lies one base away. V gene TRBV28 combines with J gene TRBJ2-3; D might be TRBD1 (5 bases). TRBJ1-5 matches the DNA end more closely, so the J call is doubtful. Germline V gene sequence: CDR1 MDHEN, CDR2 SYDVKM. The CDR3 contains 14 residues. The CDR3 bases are TGTGCCAGCAGAGATCCAGGGTATCCAGATACGCAGCATTTT. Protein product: CASRDPGYPDTQHF.

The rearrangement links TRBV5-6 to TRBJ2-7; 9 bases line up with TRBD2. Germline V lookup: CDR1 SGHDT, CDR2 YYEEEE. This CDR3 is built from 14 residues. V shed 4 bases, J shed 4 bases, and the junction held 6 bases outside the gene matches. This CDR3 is CASSDGGRVYEQYF. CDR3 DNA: TGTGCCAGCAGCGATGGCGGGAGGGTTTACGAGCAGTACTTC.

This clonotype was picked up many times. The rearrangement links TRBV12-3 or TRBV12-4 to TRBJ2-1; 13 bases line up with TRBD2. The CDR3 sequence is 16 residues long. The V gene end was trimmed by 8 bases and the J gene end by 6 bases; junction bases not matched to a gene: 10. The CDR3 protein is CASSSTGLAGPNEQFF. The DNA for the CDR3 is TGTGCCAGCTCCTCTACGGGACTAGCGGGACCCAATGAGCAGTTCTTC.